The sequence of this TCR beta chain was determined in a study of blood T cell repertoires in COVID-19. Original handling: It was from reference gene primer amplification that nucleated cell counts were estimated. TCRdb's table, derived via immunoSEQ multiplex PCR, lists solely in-frame clones and lacks some. The DNA gave D and trimming, while V, J and clone size come from that table. The repertoire holds about 210,000 clones, with 65% to 90% as singletons. V was pared by 1 base and J by 0 bases, with 13 bases between. Per the germline V gene, CDR1 is LGHNA and CDR2 is YNFKEQ. There are 18 residues in the CDR3. Seattle's cohort entered during active infection and was followed longitudinally.

The receptor was derived from a man over 45 with COVID-19, enrolled during active disease. This rearrangement joins TRBV4-2 to TRBJ2-6; D not certain. The sequenced material came from peripheral blood. The CDR3, as DNA: TGTGCCAGCAGCCAAGCTGGAGCGTCGAGCTCTGGGGCCAACGTCCTGACTTTC. It codes for CASSQAGASSSGANVLTF.